This T cell receptor beta chain derives from a study of blood T cells in healthy people across ages. Study findings and constraints: Comparison with aged donors showed that long-lived donors had more naive CD4+ cells and higher diversity. Unknown CMV status may confound age-related changes in expanded clones.

Primers used in a second PCR of about 6 to 11 cycles were a sample-barcoded 5' primer and a J-beta primer mix. TCRdb re-called the 5' RACE reads with MiXCR, one entry per CDR3 protein. The sample lists hundreds of thousands of distinct CDR3 sequences; around 34% were seen once. This clonotype was seen once. Its antigen is currently unknown. With a much larger clone just one base away, this may be a read error. Researchers report isolating at least 6 million PBMCs per sample. The CDR3 spans 14 residues. Germline-derived CDR1 and CDR2 are LNHNV and YYDKDF (reference sequence). The V end lost 4 bases, the J end lost 2 bases, and 9 bases lay between the germline ends.

V and J are TRBV15 and TRBJ2-1, with D perhaps matching TRBD2 (6 bases). The sequence came from a man between 18 and 35 years old in good health. Sequenced: blood. The CDR3 DNA is TGTGCCACCAGCAAGGAGGGCACCTACAATGAGCAGTTCTTC. Its protein is CATSKEGTYNEQFF.